Sequencing of this T cell receptor (beta chain) was carried out in a study of blood T cell repertoires in COVID-19. Study overall: There were acute and convalescent COVID-19 samples, and they came from the United States, Italy and Spain. Nucleic acid was either cDNA or gDNA, and it came from T cells, B-cell-depleted T cells, or PBMCs.

As originally analysed: Quantification of nucleated cells was approximated via reference gene primer amplification. Clones were sequenced by immunoSEQ multiplex PCR, and TCRdb holds only the in-frame ones, with some missing. D and trimming were read from the DNA, whereas the V and J calls and clone size are those reported in that table. Of 240,000 or so clones detected, around 86% appear once; the ten largest clones hold 2.5% to 3.5%. Material: peripheral blood. This receptor was identified in a woman aged 25-40 years who had recovered from COVID-19.

CDR3 sequence reads: CASSLDRAETQYF. The CDR3 DNA reads TGTGCCAGCAGCTTGGACAGGGCCGAGACCCAGTACTTC. This chain uses TRBV5-4 with TRBJ2-5; possible D gene TRBD1, 6 bases. The CDR3 covers 13 residues. In germline, CDR1 is SGHNT, CDR2 YYREEE (reference sequence). Trimming left V 0 bases short and J 5 bases short, with 8 bases between. Using reference TRBV5-4 and TRBJ2-5 for the parts outside the CDR3, the full variable domain is ETGVTQSPTHLIKTRGQQVTLRCSSQSGHNTVSWYQQALGQGPQFIFQYYREEENGRGNFPPRFSGLQFPNYSSELNVNALELDDSALYLCASSLDRAETQYFGPGTRLLVL.